The clone carrying this T cell receptor beta chain has only a few counts. The target antigen is unknown. Researchers took RNA transcripts and amplified the TCR beta CDR3 regions from them. The HTBI set primed first-round TCR CDR3 RT-PCR. TCRdb called the multiplex PCR reads again in MiXCR, with one record for every CDR3 protein. This table holds about 130,000 distinct CDR3 sequences, about 20% found once. This sample stems from a study of T cells in Graves' hyperthyroidism and ophthalmopathy. Diagnosis relied on clinical symptoms, serum thyroxine and TRAb, thyroid ultrasound and orbital computed tomography. PBMCs were obtained from 10 ml fresh peripheral blood. This CDR3 is 18 amino acids long. V lost 3 bases to trimming and J lost 0 bases, with 15 bases between them. Looked up from germline, CDR1 is SGHVS and CDR2 is FNYEAQ. The study's findings and limits: Prediction of ophthalmopathy progression came a median approximately 6.6 months pre-onset. Blood held most thyroid clonotypes expanded above 0.001 frequency.

The rearrangement links TRBV7-6 to TRBJ2-6; possibly TRBD2 for D (6 bases). The sequence was obtained from a woman between 50 and 59 years old with Graves' hyperthyroidism that later progressed to Graves' ophthalmopathy. The sequencing input was blood. The CDR3 spells CASSFGPGTSSGANVLTF. CDR3 coding DNA: TGTGCCAGCAGCTTTGGCCCCGGGACTTCCTCTGGGGCCAACGTCCTGACTTTC.